Only a few counts were recorded for the clone carrying this TCR beta chain. Some clones are missing from TCRdb's copy, which holds only in-frame ones; the method was immunoSEQ multiplex PCR. Of under 250,000 clones detected, 83% appear once; the ten largest clones hold about 4.8%. The length of the CDR3 is 17 residues. The germline V gene encodes CDR1 LGHDT and CDR2 YNNKEL (reference sequence). Trimming took 2 bases from V and 7 from J; bases not matched to a gene: 9. This specimen comes from a study of blood T cell repertoires in COVID-19. A COVID-19 case had been met by exposed participants during the 2 weeks before study entry.

The specimen sequenced was PBMCs or T cells enriched from blood (not recorded which). This TCR was recovered from a woman between 50 and 59 years old who had been exposed to COVID-19. The rearrangement uses TRBV3-1 (or the pseudogene TRBV3-2) and TRBJ2-1; 12 bases fit TRBD2. Here the CDR3 DNA reads TGTGCCAGCAGCCAAAATCCATGGACTAGCGGGGTAAATGAGCAGTTCTTC. Translation gives CASSQNPWTSGVNEQFF.